Listed below are T cell receptor beta chains from one sample, sequenced in a study of blood T cells in healthy people across ages. TCRdb independently ran MiXCR on the 5' RACE reads; one entry per CDR3 protein. The data contain 600,000 or so distinct CDR3 sequences, over 20% of them singletons. Sequencing was done on a sample of blood. Every receptor here comes from a man between 65 and 80 years old in good health. Both conserved end residues are part of each CDR3.

v_gene	j_gene	CDR3aa
TRBV7-2	TRBJ2-3	CASSLAGRDGADTQYF
TRBV6-6	TRBJ1-2	CASSSGLETYGYTF
TRBV29-1	TRBJ2-7	CSVPVEQYF
TRBV11-2	NA	CASSSPGTSGNGEQFF
TRBV20-1	TRBJ2-3	CSASSGQMFPDTQYF
TRBV18	TRBJ2-5	CASSPFEVRGQETQYF
TRBV20-1	TRBJ2-2	CSAPIAGRDTGELFF
TRBV24-1	TRBJ2-7	CATSDPPGQGPYEQYF
TRBV5-1	TRBJ2-2	CASSLRRLAATGELFF
TRBV7-6	TRBJ2-7	CASSRGQGTYEQYF
TRBV15	TRBJ2-1	CATSTLEKPPYNEQFF
TRBV7-2	TRBJ2-7	CASSGVQGQYF
TRBV7-8	TRBJ2-7	CASSLRRGVWYEQYF
TRBV6-6	TRBJ2-5	CASRTSGIQETQYF
TRBV6-2/TRBV6-3	TRBJ2-6	CASSYSRLISSGANVLTF
TRBV28	TRBJ1-2	CASRLPGRSGYTF
TRBV9	TRBJ2-7	CASSVGTGQSYEQYF
TRBV2	NA	CASSADRGPETQYF
TRBV2	TRBJ2-1	CASRDPAGTASYNEQFF